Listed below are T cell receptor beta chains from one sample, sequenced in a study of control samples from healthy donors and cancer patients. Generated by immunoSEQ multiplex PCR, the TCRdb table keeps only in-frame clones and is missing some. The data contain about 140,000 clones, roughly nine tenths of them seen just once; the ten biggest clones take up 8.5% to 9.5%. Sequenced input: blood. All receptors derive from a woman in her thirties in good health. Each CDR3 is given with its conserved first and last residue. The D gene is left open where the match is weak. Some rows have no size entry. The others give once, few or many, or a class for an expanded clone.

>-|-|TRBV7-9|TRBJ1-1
CASSLYGENTEAFF
TGTGCCAGCAGCTTATACGGCGAGAACACTGAAGCTTTCTTT
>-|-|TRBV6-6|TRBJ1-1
CASSRSGGNTEAFF
TGTGCCAGCAGTCGATCGGGGGGGAACACTGAAGCTTTCTTT
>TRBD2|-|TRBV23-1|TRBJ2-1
CASSLQGLAGGRNYNEQFF
TGCGCCAGCAGTCTCCAGGGGCTAGCGGGAGGGAGGAATTACAATGAGCAGTTCTTC
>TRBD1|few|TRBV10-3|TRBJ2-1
CAISESEWDRERYEQFF
TGTGCCATCAGTGAGTCCGAATGGGACAGGGAAAGGTATGAGCAGTTCTTC
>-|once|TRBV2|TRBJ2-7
CASSGSAYEQYF
TGTGCCAGCAGTGGGTCTGCCTACGAGCAGTACTTC
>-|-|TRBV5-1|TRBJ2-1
CASSLSRTDNEQFF
TGCGCCAGCAGCTTGTCTAGGACCGACAATGAGCAGTTCTTC
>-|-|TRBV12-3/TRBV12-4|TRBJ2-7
CASSLGAYEQYF
TGTGCCAGCAGTTTGGGGGCCTACGAGCAGTACTTC
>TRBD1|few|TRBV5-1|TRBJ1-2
CASLEEPGQARYHGYTF
TGCGCCAGCTTAGAAGAACCGGGACAGGCTAGGTATCATGGCTACACCTTC
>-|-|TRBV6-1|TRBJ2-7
CASSVGTEWTGERDEQYF
TGTGCCAGCAGTGTCGGGACAGAGTGGACGGGGGAGAGAGACGAGCAGTACTTC
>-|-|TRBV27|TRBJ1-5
CASSLNGRPGNQPQHF
TGTGCCAGCAGTTTAAATGGGAGACCTGGCAATCAGCCCCAGCATTTT
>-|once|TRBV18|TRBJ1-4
CASSPGVALPNEKLFF
TGTGCCAGCTCACCAGGCGTCGCACTCCCAAATGAAAAACTGTTTTTT
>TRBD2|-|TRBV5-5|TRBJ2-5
CASSWGRGETQYF
TGTGCCAGCAGCTGGGGGAGGGGAGAGACCCAGTACTTC
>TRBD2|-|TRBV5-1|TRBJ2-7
CASSLEGTNNEQYF
TGCGCCAGCAGCTTGGAGGGGACTAACAACGAGCAGTACTTC
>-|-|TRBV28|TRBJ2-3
CASSLEKDTQYF
TGTGCCAGCAGTTTAGAAAAAGATACGCAGTATTTT
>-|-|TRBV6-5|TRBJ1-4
CASRMDSTNEKLFF
TGTGCCAGCAGGATGGACAGCACCAATGAAAAACTGTTTTTT
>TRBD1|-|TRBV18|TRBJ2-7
CASSPQTGVYEQYF
TGTGCCAGCTCACCGCAGACAGGGGTGTACGAGCAGTACTTC
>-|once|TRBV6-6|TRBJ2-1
CASTYYAGGRDEQFF
TGTGCCAGCACCTACTATGCTGGAGGGCGGGATGAGCAGTTCTTC
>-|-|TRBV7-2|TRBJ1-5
CASSPGFSGNQPQHF
TGTGCCAGCAGCCCTGGTTTCAGCGGCAATCAGCCCCAGCATTTT
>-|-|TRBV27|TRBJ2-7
CASSLYRDNPYEQYF
TGTGCCAGCAGTTTATACCGGGACAACCCCTACGAGCAGTACTTC
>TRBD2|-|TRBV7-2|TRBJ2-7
CASSPRGASGRSEQYF
TGTGCCAGCAGCCCCCGAGGCGCTAGCGGGAGGTCCGAGCAGTACTTC
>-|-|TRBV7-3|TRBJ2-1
CASSLHGNEQFF
TGTGCCAGCAGCTTACACGGTAATGAGCAGTTCTTC
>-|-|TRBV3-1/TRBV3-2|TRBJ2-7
CASSQKRNYEQYF
TGTGCCAGCAGCCAAAAAAGGAACTACGAGCAGTACTTC
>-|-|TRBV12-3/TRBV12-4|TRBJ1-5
CASSLIGNQPQHF
TGTGCCAGCAGTTTAATTGGGAATCAGCCCCAGCATTTT
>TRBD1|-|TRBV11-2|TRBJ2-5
CASSPGRPGQIQETQYF
TGTGCCAGCAGCCCCGGGCGACCGGGACAGATACAAGAGACCCAGTACTTC
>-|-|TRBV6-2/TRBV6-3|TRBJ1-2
CASSYDPNYGYTF
TGTGCCAGCAGTTACGATCCTAACTATGGCTACACCTTC
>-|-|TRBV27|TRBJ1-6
CASRDRYSPLHF
TGTGCCAGCAGAGACAGGTATTCACCCCTCCACTTT
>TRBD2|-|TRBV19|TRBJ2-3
CASSWTSGITDTQYF
TGTGCCAGTAGTTGGACTAGCGGGATCACAGATACGCAGTATTTT
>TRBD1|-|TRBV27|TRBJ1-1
CASSYRQGANILTEAFF
TGTGCCAGCAGTTACCGACAGGGGGCGAACATTTTGACTGAAGCTTTCTTT
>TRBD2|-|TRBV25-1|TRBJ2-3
CASRSGRATDTQYF
TGTGCCAGCAGGAGTGGGAGGGCCACAGATACGCAGTATTTT
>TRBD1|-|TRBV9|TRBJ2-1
CASSFGTAFNEQFF
TGTGCCAGCAGCTTCGGGACAGCATTCAATGAGCAGTTCTTC
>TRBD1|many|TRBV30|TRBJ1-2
CAWRAGGESGYTF
TGTGCCTGGAGGGCAGGGGGCGAGAGTGGCTACACCTTC
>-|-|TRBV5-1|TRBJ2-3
CASSSSGTTDTQYF
TGCGCCAGCAGCTCCTCTGGTACCACAGATACGCAGTATTTT
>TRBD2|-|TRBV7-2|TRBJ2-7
CASSLAQTGGSGYEQYF
TGTGCCAGCAGCTTAGCTCAAACTGGCGGGAGTGGGTACGAGCAGTACTTC
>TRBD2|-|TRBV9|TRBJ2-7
CASSVDAGGVYEQYF
TGTGCCAGCAGCGTAGATGCGGGAGGAGTCTACGAGCAGTACTTC
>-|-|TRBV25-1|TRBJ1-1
CASSEYIGPNEAFF
TGTGCCAGCAGTGAATATATCGGGCCTAACGAAGCTTTCTTT
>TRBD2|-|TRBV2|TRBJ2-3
CASRRIAGGVDTQYF
TGTGCCAGCAGACGAATAGCGGGAGGGGTGGATACGCAGTATTTT
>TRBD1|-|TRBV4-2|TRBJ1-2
CASSPPGTERFYGYTF
TGTGCCAGCAGCCCACCCGGGACAGAGAGGTTCTATGGCTACACCTTC
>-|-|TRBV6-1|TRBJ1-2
CASSELGTRVGTF
TGTGCCAGCAGTGAATTGGGCACGCGGGTTGGCACCTTC
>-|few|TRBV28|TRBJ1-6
CASSLGRGGSYNSPLHF
TGTGCCAGCAGTTTAGGCCGGGGAGGGTCCTATAATTCACCCCTCCACTTT
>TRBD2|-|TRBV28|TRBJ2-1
CASSLFHSGRDEQFF
TGTGCCAGCAGTTTATTTCATAGCGGGAGAGATGAGCAGTTCTTC
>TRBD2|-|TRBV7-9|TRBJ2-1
CASSPGTSGSNEQFF
TGTGCCAGCAGCCCCGGGACTAGCGGGAGCAATGAGCAGTTCTTC
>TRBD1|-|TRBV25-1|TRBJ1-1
CASSRTGMNTEAFF
TGTGCCAGCAGTCGGACAGGGATGAACACTGAAGCTTTCTTT
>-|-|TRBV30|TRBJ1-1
CAWSVTVYTEAFF
TGTGCCTGGTCAGTGACAGTGTACACTGAAGCTTTCTTT
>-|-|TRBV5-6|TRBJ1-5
CASSTYGGGSLNQPQHF
TGTGCCAGCAGCACCTACGGGGGGGGCTCCCTCAATCAGCCCCAGCATTTT
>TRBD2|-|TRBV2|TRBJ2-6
CASSGQGTSVSSGANVLTF
TGTGCCAGCAGTGGTCAGGGGACTAGCGTAAGCTCTGGGGCCAACGTCCTGACTTTC
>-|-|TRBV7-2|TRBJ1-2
CASSFTLGAQLPYGYTF
TGTGCCAGCAGCTTCACCCTAGGGGCACAGTTGCCCTATGGCTACACCTTC
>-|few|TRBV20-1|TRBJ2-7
CSASGRDEQYF
TGCAGTGCTAGTGGACGGGACGAGCAGTACTTC
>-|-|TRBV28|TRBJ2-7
CATDDILYRPSGEQYF
TGTGCCACCGACGATATTCTGTATAGGCCCTCCGGAGAGCAGTACTTC
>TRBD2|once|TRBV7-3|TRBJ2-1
CASSLRREGEQFF
TGTGCCAGCAGCCTGAGGCGGGAGGGAGAGCAGTTCTTC
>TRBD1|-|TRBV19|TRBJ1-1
CASSMGQTNTEAFF
TGTGCCAGTAGTATGGGACAGACCAACACTGAAGCTTTCTTT
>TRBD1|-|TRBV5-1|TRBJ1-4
CASSSLGQGLNEKLFF
TGCGCCAGTAGCTCTCTGGGACAGGGTCTTAATGAAAAACTGTTTTTT
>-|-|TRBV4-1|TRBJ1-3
CASSLNEGRSSGNTIYF
TGCGCCAGCAGCCTGAACGAGGGCAGGAGCTCTGGAAACACCATATATTTT
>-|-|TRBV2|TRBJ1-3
CASSAIEGSRNTIYF
TGTGCCAGCAGCGCGATAGAAGGCTCCCGGAACACCATATATTTT